Each of the 25 T cell receptor beta chains below was sequenced from the same sample in a study of blood T cell repertoires in COVID-19. Sequencing was performed with immunoSEQ multiplex PCR; in TCRdb, only in-frame clones are kept and a portion is missing. The sample includes 250,000 to 300,000 clones, roughly 81% of them seen just once. Sequencing was done on a sample of PBMCs or T cells enriched from blood (not recorded which). These receptor sequences come from a woman aged 45 to 65 who had been exposed to COVID-19.

The gene calls are TRBV7-9 and TRBJ2-5; 11 bases agree with TRBD2. Germline V CDR1 and CDR2: SEHNR, FQNEAQ (reference sequence). V was clipped by 6 bases and J by 7 bases; unmatched bases: 10. The CDR3 extends over 15 amino acids. The CDR3 coding sequence is TGTGCCAGCAGATCACTAGCGGGGGCCTCAGGGACCCAGTACTTC. This gives the protein CASRSLAGASGTQYF.

This sequence joins TRBV27 and TRBJ2-5; TRBD2 aligns across 8 bases. Trimming cost V 3 bases and J 0 bases; bases outside gene matches: 6. Germline loops: CDR1 MNHEY, CDR2 SMNVEV (reference sequence). This CDR3 has 16 residues. In DNA, the CDR3 is TGTGCCAGCAGTTTCAGTAGCGGGGAGTACCAAGAGACCCAGTACTTC. Encoded protein: CASSFSSGEYQETQYF.

The genes are TRBV7-8 and TRBJ2-3; the match to TRBD2 covers 10 bases. The CDR3 has 20 residues. The J segment lost 0 bases and the V segment lost 4 bases, leaving 16 bases of the junction unmatched. Germline CDR1 SGHVS, CDR2 FQNEAQ. Here the CDR3 reads CASSSPAGSGGARSTDTQYF. The CDR3 DNA is TGTGCCAGCAGCTCCCCCGCCGGGAGCGGGGGGGCACGTAGCACAGATACGCAGTATTTT. The whole variable domain, filled in from reference TRBV7-8 and TRBJ2-3, reads GAGVSQSPRYKVAKRGQDVALRCDPISGHVSLFWYQQALGQGPEFLTYFQNEAQLDKSGLPSDRFFAERPEGSVSTLKIQRTQQEDSAVYLCASSSPAGSGGARSTDTQYFGPGTRLTVL.

The chain employs TRBV6-5 and TRBJ1-2; D gene ambiguous. The V and J ends lost 6 bases and 4 bases respectively, with 15 bases between them. The germline gives CDR1 MNHEY, CDR2 SVGAGI. The CDR3 spans 14 residues. The DNA of the CDR3 is TGTGCCAGCAGCCGCTCCGGGAGGCTCTATGGCTACACCTTC. Translation gives CASSRSGRLYGYTF.

The chain employs TRBV3-1 (or the pseudogene TRBV3-2) and TRBJ1-3; the D is unclear. CDR1 LGHDT and CDR2 YNNKEL come from the germline V gene (reference sequence). Trimming pared 2 bases from V and 9 bases from J, leaving 11 bases between. CDR3 length: 13 residues. DNA for the CDR3: TGTGCCAGCAGCCAAATGAGAGAGAGCACCATATATTTT. Amino acids: CASSQMRESTIYF.

CDR3 loop: CASSIEGGQPQHF. CDR3 nucleotide sequence: TGTGCCAGTAGTATTGAGGGTGGGCAGCCCCAGCATTTT. This rearrangement joins TRBV19 to TRBJ1-5; D remains ambiguous. V dropped 3 bases and J dropped 7 bases, with 10 bases sitting between them. Germline V gene lookup returns CDR1 LNHDA and CDR2 SQIVND (reference sequence). The CDR3 has 13 residues. Looking up the rest from reference TRBV19 and TRBJ1-5 gives the full variable domain: DGGITQSPKYLFRKEGQNVTLSCEQNLNHDAMYWYRQDPGQGLRLIYYSQIVNDFQKGDIAEGYSVSREKKESFPLTVTSAQKNPTAFYLCASSIEGGQPQHFGDGTRLSIL.

V and J are TRBV5-6 and TRBJ1-2; D gene unclear. Germline assignment: CDR1 SGHDT and CDR2 YYEEEE. V lost 2 bases to trimming and J lost 7 bases, with 21 bases between them. CDR3 length: 16 amino acids. The CDR3 protein is CASSLRVVPFIAGYTF. The DNA for the CDR3 is TGTGCCAGCAGCTTAAGAGTGGTCCCATTCATCGCTGGCTACACCTTC.

The V and J genes are TRBV5-5 and TRBJ1-6; D uncertain. The CDR3 totals 12 residues. The V end was cut by 2 bases, the J end by 9 bases, with 6 bases between. Germline values: CDR1 SGHKS, CDR2 YYEKEE (reference sequence). DNA of the CDR3: TGTGCCAGCAGCTTCAGTGGTTCACCCCTCCACTTT. Its protein product is CASSFSGSPLHF. The full variable domain, completed using reference TRBV5-5 and TRBJ1-6, is DAGVTQSPTHLIKTRGQQVTLRCSPISGHKSVSWYQQVLGQGPQFIFQYYEKEERGRGNFPDRFSARQFPNYSSELNVNALLLGDSALYLCASSFSGSPLHFGNGTRLTVT.

The chain has TRBV6-1 and TRBJ1-5; D is unclear. This CDR3 contains 12 residues. From germline, CDR1 is MNHNS and CDR2 SASEGT. V was trimmed by 0 bases and J by 9 bases, leaving 6 bases between them. The CDR3 spells CASSEALWPQHF. The CDR3 DNA sequence: TGTGCCAGCAGTGAAGCCTTATGGCCCCAGCATTTT.

V is TRBV5-8 and J is TRBJ2-4, with D possibly matching TRBD2 (5 bases). Germline V gene data show CDR1 as SGHTS and CDR2 as YDEGEE. This CDR3 comprises 14 residues. V lost 1 base and J lost 6, with 11 bases in between. The CDR3 loop reads CASSLRRPGNIQYF. DNA for the CDR3: TGTGCCAGCAGCTTGAGGAGGCCGGGAAACATTCAGTACTTC.

V usage is TRBV3-1 (or the pseudogene TRBV3-2) and J usage is TRBJ2-7; 10 bases line up with TRBD1. Germline CDR1 LGHDT, CDR2 YNNKEL (reference sequence). The CDR3 covers 14 residues. The V and J ends lost 5 bases and 6 bases, in that order; junction bases with no gene match: 7. The CDR3 DNA is TGTGCCAGCAGCAAGGGACAGGGGAGGGGCGAGCAGTACTTC. Its protein product is CASSKGQGRGEQYF.

The V gene is TRBV6-5, the J gene TRBJ2-2, with TRBD2 as a possible D gene (5 bases). CDR3 size: 15 residues. The germline V gene has CDR1 MNHEY and CDR2 SVGAGI. As DNA, the CDR3 is TGTGCTACGACGGAGGCGGGTCTCGGCACCGGGGAGCTGTTTTTT. It specifies CATTEAGLGTGELFF.

This chain uses TRBV10-2 with TRBJ2-7; 11 nucleotides agree with TRBD1. V was pared by 6 bases and J by 6 bases, with 10 bases of the junction left unmatched. CDR1 and CDR2 (germline): WSHSY, SAAADI. The CDR3 is made up of 15 amino acids. In nucleotides, the CDR3 is TGCGCCAGCAGCCAAGGCGGGACAGGGGGAGCCGAGCAGTACTTC. This encodes CASSQGGTGGAEQYF.

The chain carries TRBV19 and TRBJ2-2; possibly TRBD1 for D (6 bases). This CDR3 contains 14 residues. V was pared by 8 bases and J by 4 bases, with 14 bases between. CDR1 and CDR2 (germline): LNHDA, SQIVND (reference sequence). The CDR3 DNA sequence: TGTGCCAGTGAAGGTTGGGGGCCCACCGGGGAGCTGTTTTTT. As protein: CASEGWGPTGELFF.

V and J are TRBV11-2 and TRBJ1-4; D is unresolved. V was pared by 7 bases and J by 5 bases, with 17 bases between. This CDR3 has 15 amino acids. Germline-derived CDR1 and CDR2 are SGHAT and FQNNGV. CDR3 bases: TGTGCCAGCACCGAAGGATGGCGGCAGAATGAAAAACTGTTTTTT. Its translation is CASTEGWRQNEKLFF.

A single count supports this clone. The chain has TRBV5-1 and TRBJ2-2, with a tentative D call TRBD1 (5 bases). The CDR3 extends over 12 amino acids. V lost 4 bases, J lost 7 bases, and 8 bases lay in between. CDR1 SGHRS and CDR2 YFSETQ come from the germline V gene. This CDR3 is CASSNQGGELFF. The CDR3 nucleotides read TGCGCCAGCAGCAATCAGGGCGGGGAGCTGTTTTTT.

The chain recombines TRBV6-4 with TRBJ2-3; TRBD2 matches at 8 bases. V was pared by 3 bases and J by 8 bases, with 10 bases of the junction left unmatched. The CDR3 is made up of 15 amino acids. In germline, CDR1 is MRHNA, CDR2 SNTAGT. This chain's CDR3 is CASSDFSGGVGTQYF. The CDR3 DNA follows: TGTGCCAGCAGTGATTTCAGCGGGGGTGTCGGTACGCAGTATTTT.

The chain is built from TRBV10-3 and TRBJ2-1, with D tentatively TRBD2 (6 bases). The V gene's germline CDR1 is ENHRY and CDR2 SYGVKD. V was shortened by 6 bases and J by 0 bases, with 12 bases between the two germline ends. The CDR3 contains 15 residues. DNA for the CDR3: TGTGCCATCAGGGGGGACGGGAGCTCCTACAATGAGCAGTTCTTC. Amino acids: CAIRGDGSSYNEQFF.

The rearrangement joins TRBV29-1 to TRBJ2-2, with 7 bases lining up with TRBD1. The CDR3 runs to 12 residues. With 7 bases clipped from V and 3 bases from J, the junction kept 2 bases outside the gene matches. The germline V gene encodes CDR1 SQVTM and CDR2 ANQGSEA. The CDR3 sequence is CSGGQYTGELFF. CDR3 nucleotides: TGCAGCGGGGGACAGTACACCGGGGAGCTGTTTTTT.

This clone showed up just once. In DNA, the CDR3 is TGTGCCAGCAGCTTAGAGGGGACAGTTAATTCACCCCTCCACTTT. Protein product: CASSLEGTVNSPLHF. This chain joins TRBV7-2 and TRBJ1-6, with 7 nucleotides matching TRBD1. V dropped 1 base and J dropped 6; count of bases not matched to a gene: 3. The CDR3 sequence is 15 residues long. Per germline, CDR1 SGHTA and CDR2 FQGNSA. The full variable domain, rest sourced from reference TRBV7-2 and TRBJ1-6, is GAGVSQSPSNKVTEKGKDVELRCDPISGHTALYWYRQSLGQGLEFLIYFQGNSAPDKSGLPSDRFSAERTGGSVSTLTIQRTQQEDSAVYLCASSLEGTVNSPLHFGNGTRLTVT.

V usage is TRBV4-1 and J usage is TRBJ2-2; 9 bases match TRBD1. Losses at the gene ends were 0 bases for V and 7 bases for J; bases not matched to a gene: 6. Germline loops: CDR1 MGHRA, CDR2 YSYEKL. CDR3 length: 16 residues. The CDR3 region is CASSQELGQGSGELFF. CDR3 nucleotides: TGCGCCAGCAGCCAAGAACTAGGACAGGGGAGCGGGGAGCTGTTTTTT.

The chain employs TRBV12-3 or TRBV12-4 and TRBJ2-5; TRBD1 aligns across 7 bases. The CDR3 is 13 residues long. Trimming removed 7 bases from V and 5 bases from J; junction bases left unmatched: 7. CDR3 loop: CASKRGRGETQYF. Written as DNA, the CDR3 is TGTGCCAGCAAAAGGGGGCGCGGGGAGACCCAGTACTTC.

The chain is built from TRBV6-4 and TRBJ2-5; 8 bases are a match to TRBD1. The CDR3 sequence is 12 residues long. Trimming took 7 bases from V and 3 from J; bases not matched to a gene: 1. The germline V gene has CDR1 MRHNA and CDR2 SNTAGT. Written as DNA, the CDR3 is TGTGCCAGCAACAGGGGGAAAGAGACCCAGTACTTC. This encodes CASNRGKETQYF.

With regard to this clone: Other DNA sequences in this specimen translate into the identical CDR3. V gene TRBV5-1 combines with J gene TRBJ1-1; D is perhaps TRBD1 (6 bases). V gave up 4 bases and J gave up 2 bases, with 12 bases separating them. CDR3 size: 14 residues. The germline V gene has CDR1 SGHRS and CDR2 YFSETQ. Here the CDR3 DNA reads TGCGCCAGCAGCGCTGGACAGCTAAACACTGAAGCTTTCTTT. Its translation: CASSAGQLNTEAFF.

This clone was seen a few times. The chain couples TRBV28 to TRBJ2-7; a weak D match, TRBD1 (6 bases). Deletions cut 6 bases from V and 5 bases from J, with 26 bases between. This CDR3 spans 17 amino acids. The germline gives CDR1 MDHEN, CDR2 SYDVKM. Here the CDR3 DNA reads TGTGCCAGCAGCCCTCTGTGGGGGCGCAAAAGATCTGACGAGCAGTACTTC. Its protein product is CASSPLWGRKRSDEQYF. The variable domain in full, completed from reference TRBV28 and TRBJ2-7, reads DVKVTQSSRYLVKRTGEKVFLECVQDMDHENMFWYRQDPGLGLRLIYFSYDVKMKEKGDIPEGYSVSREKKERFSLILESASTNQTSMYLCASSPLWGRKRSDEQYFGPGTRLTVT.